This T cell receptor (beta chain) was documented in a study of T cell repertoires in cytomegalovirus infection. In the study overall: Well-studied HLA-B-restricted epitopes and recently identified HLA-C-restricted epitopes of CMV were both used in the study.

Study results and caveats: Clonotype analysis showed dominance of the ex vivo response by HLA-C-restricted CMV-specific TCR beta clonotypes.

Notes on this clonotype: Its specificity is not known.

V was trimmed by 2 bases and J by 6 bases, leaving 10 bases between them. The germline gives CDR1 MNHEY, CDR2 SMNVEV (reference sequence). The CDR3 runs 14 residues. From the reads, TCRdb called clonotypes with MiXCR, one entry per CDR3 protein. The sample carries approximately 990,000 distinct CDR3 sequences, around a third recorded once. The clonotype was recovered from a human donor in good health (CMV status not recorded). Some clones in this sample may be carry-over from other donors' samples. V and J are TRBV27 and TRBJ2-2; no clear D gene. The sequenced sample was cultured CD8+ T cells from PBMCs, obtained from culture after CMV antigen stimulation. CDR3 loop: CASSLTALAGELFF. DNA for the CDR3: TGTGCCAGCAGTTTAACAGCTCTGGCCGGGGAGCTGTTTTTT.